Only a few counts were recorded for the clone carrying this TCR beta chain. The germline V gene encodes CDR1 LGHDT and CDR2 YNNKEL (reference sequence). The germline V and J ends were trimmed by 7 bases and 0 bases, with 13 bases remaining between them. The CDR3 loop spans 14 amino acids. This sample stems from a study of identical twins. Using its own MiXCR run on the 5' RACE reads, TCRdb lists one record per CDR3 protein. This table has roughly 1.6 million distinct CDR3 sequences, roughly a third appearing once. The sequenced sample consisted of cord blood. The origin of this receptor is a newborn girl in good health. The rearrangement joins TRBV3-1 to TRBJ2-7, with a possible D match to TRBD1 (6 bases). The CDR3 reads CASKQDSASYEQYF. The CDR3 DNA reads TGTGCCAGCAAGCAGGACAGCGCCTCCTACGAGCAGTACTTC.